This T cell receptor (beta chain) originates from a study of cytomegalovirus exposure and HLA in healthy donors. General study points: The majority of TCR sequences were rare, yet some public TCRs appeared in many donors. In a later analysis, V- and J-gene trimming of beta chains associated with a DCLRE1C missense variant, replicated independently. Cytomegalovirus-associated TCR beta chains were listed, numbering around 150.

Primers for the PCR totalled 60 Vbeta and 13 Jbeta. Clones were sequenced by immunoSEQ multiplex PCR, and TCRdb holds only the in-frame ones, with some missing. The sample carries fewer than 90,000 clones, roughly 85% recorded once. Regarding this clone: The target antigen is unknown.

V gave up 6 bases and J gave up 5 bases, with 13 bases separating them. The CDR3 contains 13 residues. Germline lookup yields CDR1 MDHEN and CDR2 SYDVKM. Sample: PBMCs. The V gene is TRBV28, the J gene TRBJ1-2, with no clear D. This TCR was recovered from a female donor in good health and CMV-seronegative. The CDR3 DNA reads as TGTGCCAGCAGGGAGGGCGTAGGTTATGGCTACACCTTC. It translates to CASREGVGYGYTF.